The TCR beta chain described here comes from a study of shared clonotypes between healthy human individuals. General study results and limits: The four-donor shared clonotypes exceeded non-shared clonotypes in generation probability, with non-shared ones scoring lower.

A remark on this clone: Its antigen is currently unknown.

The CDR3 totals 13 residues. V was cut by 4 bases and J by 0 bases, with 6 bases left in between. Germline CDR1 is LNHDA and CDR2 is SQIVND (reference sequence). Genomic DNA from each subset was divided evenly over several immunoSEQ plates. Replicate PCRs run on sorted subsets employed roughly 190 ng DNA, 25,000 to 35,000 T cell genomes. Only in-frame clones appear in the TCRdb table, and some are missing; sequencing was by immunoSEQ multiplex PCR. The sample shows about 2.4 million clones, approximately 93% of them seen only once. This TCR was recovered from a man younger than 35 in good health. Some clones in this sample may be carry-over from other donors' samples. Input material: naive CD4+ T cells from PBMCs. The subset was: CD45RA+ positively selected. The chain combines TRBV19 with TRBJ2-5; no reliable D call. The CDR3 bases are TGTGCCAGTAGTAAGAGGAACCAAGAGACCCAGTACTTC. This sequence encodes CASSKRNQETQYF.